This is a list of T cell receptor beta chains from one sample in a study of blood T cell repertoires in COVID-19. Assay: immunoSEQ multiplex PCR; the TCRdb copy retains only in-frame clones and omits some. Among fewer than 350,000 clones, about 90% were seen once, and the ten largest hold 1.5% to 2%. The specimen was PBMCs or T cells enriched from blood (not recorded which). The source of these receptors is a woman under 30 with acute COVID-19. Each CDR3 is given with its conserved first and last residue. The order of the fields is D gene, clone size, V gene, CDR3 length, J gene, CDR3 protein, CDR3 DNA. D genes are given only for firm matches. Only some rows state a clone size, as once, few, many or a class for expanded clones.

d_gene: .; abundance: .; v_gene: TRBV7-9; len: 13; j_gene: TRBJ2-7; CDR3aa: CASRPTSSYEQYF; CDR3nt: TGTGCCAGCAGACCTACTAGCTCCTACGAGCAGTACTTC
d_gene: .; abundance: .; v_gene: TRBV28; len: 12; j_gene: TRBJ1-1; CDR3aa: CASRVSVGEAFF; CDR3nt: TGTGCCAGCAGAGTTTCGGTCGGTGAAGCTTTCTTT
d_gene: TRBD1; abundance: .; v_gene: TRBV19; len: 19; j_gene: TRBJ2-2; CDR3aa: CASSDRGRATLTNTGELFF; CDR3nt: TGTGCCAGTAGTGACAGGGGGCGCGCCACCCTGACAAACACCGGGGAGCTGTTTTTT
d_gene: .; abundance: .; v_gene: TRBV3-1/TRBV3-2; len: 13; j_gene: TRBJ1-5; CDR3aa: CASSQAPNQPQHF; CDR3nt: TGTGCCAGCAGCCAAGCCCCGAATCAGCCCCAGCATTTT
d_gene: TRBD1; abundance: few; v_gene: TRBV9; len: 15; j_gene: TRBJ1-4; CDR3aa: CASSADGTVNEKLFF; CDR3nt: TGTGCCAGCAGCGCAGACGGGACAGTTAATGAAAAACTGTTTTTT
d_gene: TRBD1; abundance: once; v_gene: TRBV19; len: 14; j_gene: TRBJ1-6; CDR3aa: CASRGTVINSPLHF; CDR3nt: TGTGCCAGTAGAGGGACAGTAATAAATTCACCCCTCCACTTT
d_gene: .; abundance: .; v_gene: TRBV14; len: 15; j_gene: TRBJ2-5; CDR3aa: CASSQDWGVQETQYF; CDR3nt: TGTGCCAGCAGCCAAGATTGGGGGGTCCAAGAGACCCAGTACTTC
d_gene: TRBD1; abundance: .; v_gene: TRBV9; len: 12; j_gene: TRBJ1-1; CDR3aa: CASSGDRGEAFF; CDR3nt: TGTGCCAGCAGCGGCGACAGGGGTGAAGCTTTCTTT
d_gene: .; abundance: .; v_gene: TRBV27; len: 14; j_gene: TRBJ2-3; CDR3aa: CASSLRRSTDTQYF; CDR3nt: TGTGCCAGCAGTTTGCGGCGTAGCACAGATACGCAGTATTTT
d_gene: TRBD2; abundance: .; v_gene: TRBV6-5; len: 15; j_gene: TRBJ2-7; CDR3aa: CASSLLAGGWYEQYF; CDR3nt: TGTGCCAGCAGTTTACTAGCGGGAGGATGGTACGAGCAGTACTTC
d_gene: TRBD1; abundance: .; v_gene: TRBV19; len: 13; j_gene: TRBJ1-1; CDR3aa: CASSIGTVLEAFF; CDR3nt: TGTGCCAGTAGTATTGGGACAGTACTCGAAGCTTTCTTT
d_gene: TRBD1; abundance: .; v_gene: TRBV30; len: 13; j_gene: TRBJ1-5; CDR3aa: CAWSRQGGQPQHF; CDR3nt: TGTGCCTGGAGTAGACAGGGGGGTCAGCCCCAGCATTTT
d_gene: TRBD1; abundance: .; v_gene: TRBV7-2; len: 15; j_gene: TRBJ2-1; CDR3aa: CASRGPGQPYNEQFF; CDR3nt: TGTGCCAGCAGGGGTCCGGGACAGCCTTACAATGAGCAGTTCTTC
d_gene: .; abundance: .; v_gene: TRBV12-3/TRBV12-4; len: 12; j_gene: TRBJ2-1; CDR3aa: CASRETGAQQFF; CDR3nt: TGTGCCAGCAGGGAGACTGGAGCGCAGCAGTTCTTC
d_gene: TRBD1; abundance: .; v_gene: TRBV27; len: 18; j_gene: TRBJ1-4; CDR3aa: CASSLNSGPGQGDEKLFF; CDR3nt: TGTGCCAGCAGTCTAAACTCCGGCCCGGGACAGGGGGATGAAAAACTGTTTTTT
d_gene: .; abundance: .; v_gene: TRBV19; len: 17; j_gene: TRBJ2-1; CDR3aa: CASSIGGRLREGNEQFF; CDR3nt: TGTGCCAGTAGTATTGGAGGAAGACTGAGGGAAGGCAATGAGCAGTTCTTC
d_gene: TRBD1; abundance: .; v_gene: TRBV5-6; len: 16; j_gene: TRBJ2-1; CDR3aa: CASSSKGTGIINEQFF; CDR3nt: TGTGCCAGCAGCTCAAAAGGGACAGGGATAATCAATGAGCAGTTCTTC
d_gene: .; abundance: .; v_gene: TRBV4-1; len: 15; j_gene: TRBJ2-7; CDR3aa: CASSQDSQGLYEQYF; CDR3nt: TGCGCCAGCAGCCAAGACAGTCAGGGTCTCTACGAGCAGTACTTC
d_gene: TRBD1; abundance: .; v_gene: TRBV7-8; len: 15; j_gene: TRBJ2-7; CDR3aa: CASSSTGQGVSEQYF; CDR3nt: TGTGCCAGCAGCTCCACGGGACAGGGGGTGTCCGAGCAGTACTTC
d_gene: .; abundance: .; v_gene: TRBV18; len: 14; j_gene: TRBJ2-7; CDR3aa: CASSPQAVPYEQYF; CDR3nt: TGTGCCAGCTCACCCCAGGCCGTCCCCTACGAGCAGTACTTC
d_gene: .; abundance: once; v_gene: TRBV7-9; len: 17; j_gene: TRBJ2-1; CDR3aa: CASSDPSRGGSYNEQFF; CDR3nt: TGTGCCAGCAGCGACCCAAGTAGGGGGGGAAGCTACAATGAGCAGTTCTTC
d_gene: .; abundance: .; v_gene: TRBV27; len: 15; j_gene: TRBJ1-5; CDR3aa: CASSLSLQADQPQHF; CDR3nt: TGTGCCAGCAGTTTATCTCTTCAGGCCGATCAGCCCCAGCATTTT
d_gene: TRBD1; abundance: .; v_gene: TRBV5-4; len: 18; j_gene: TRBJ2-3; CDR3aa: CASSPGTGGGWGTDTQYF; CDR3nt: TGTGCCAGCAGCCCCGGGACAGGGGGAGGATGGGGCACAGATACGCAGTATTTT
d_gene: .; abundance: .; v_gene: TRBV7-9; len: 15; j_gene: TRBJ2-3; CDR3aa: CASSSTKLSTDTQYF; CDR3nt: TGTGCCAGCAGCTCGACAAAACTTAGCACAGATACGCAGTATTTT
d_gene: TRBD1; abundance: .; v_gene: TRBV29-1; len: 12; j_gene: TRBJ2-7; CDR3aa: CSVASGDSGQYF; CDR3nt: TGCAGCGTCGCATCAGGGGACAGTGGACAGTACTTC
d_gene: .; abundance: .; v_gene: TRBV11-2; len: 17; j_gene: TRBJ1-3; CDR3aa: CASSQTALYLSGNTIYF; CDR3nt: TGTGCCAGCAGCCAGACAGCACTTTATCTCTCTGGAAACACCATATATTTT
d_gene: TRBD1; abundance: .; v_gene: TRBV28; len: 15; j_gene: TRBJ2-3; CDR3aa: CASSLAGQGGDTQYF; CDR3nt: TGTGCCAGCAGTTTAGCGGGACAGGGGGGAGATACGCAGTATTTT
d_gene: TRBD1; abundance: .; v_gene: TRBV5-4; len: 17; j_gene: TRBJ1-1; CDR3aa: CASSLGTGGGRNTEAFF; CDR3nt: TGTGCCAGCAGCTTGGGAACAGGGGGCGGCCGGAACACTGAAGCTTTCTTT
d_gene: TRBD2; abundance: .; v_gene: TRBV5-1; len: 16; j_gene: TRBJ2-7; CDR3aa: CASSLGGSGSLYEQYF; CDR3nt: TGCGCCAGCAGCTTGGGAGGTAGCGGGAGTCTCTACGAGCAGTACTTC
d_gene: .; abundance: few; v_gene: TRBV30; len: 15; j_gene: TRBJ2-6; CDR3aa: CAWSVGVSGANVLTF; CDR3nt: TGTGCCTGGAGTGTGGGAGTCTCTGGGGCCAACGTCCTGACTTTC
d_gene: TRBD2; abundance: .; v_gene: TRBV18; len: 15; j_gene: TRBJ2-4; CDR3aa: CASSPLAGGVNIQYF; CDR3nt: TGTGCCAGCTCGCCACTAGCGGGAGGGGTAAACATTCAGTACTTC
d_gene: .; abundance: .; v_gene: TRBV6-2/TRBV6-3; len: 19; j_gene: TRBJ2-7; CDR3aa: CASSYKLATRDSGSYEQYF; CDR3nt: TGTGCCAGCAGTTATAAGTTAGCGACGCGAGACTCGGGTTCCTACGAGCAGTACTTC
d_gene: TRBD1; abundance: .; v_gene: TRBV11-1; len: 15; j_gene: TRBJ2-5; CDR3aa: CASRDTGEWLETQYF; CDR3nt: TGTGCCAGCAGGGATACAGGGGAGTGGCTGGAGACCCAGTACTTC
d_gene: TRBD2; abundance: once; v_gene: TRBV27; len: 17; j_gene: TRBJ2-5; CDR3aa: CASSSGTSGLFQETQYF; CDR3nt: TGTGCCAGCAGCTCCGGGACTAGCGGGCTATTCCAAGAGACCCAGTACTTC
d_gene: .; abundance: .; v_gene: TRBV5-1; len: 19; j_gene: TRBJ1-4; CDR3aa: CASSLLIGREGRTNEKLFF; CDR3nt: TGCGCCAGCAGCTTGTTGATAGGGCGGGAAGGTCGAACTAATGAAAAACTGTTTTTT
d_gene: TRBD1; abundance: .; v_gene: TRBV14; len: 16; j_gene: TRBJ2-5; CDR3aa: CASSQGGQLFQETQYF; CDR3nt: TGTGCCAGCAGCCAAGGGGGACAGCTTTTCCAAGAGACCCAGTACTTC
d_gene: .; abundance: .; v_gene: TRBV10-1; len: 13; j_gene: TRBJ2-3; CDR3aa: CASSTDNTDTQYF; CDR3nt: TGCGCCAGCAGTACAGACAACACAGATACGCAGTATTTT
d_gene: TRBD1; abundance: few; v_gene: TRBV7-9; len: 15; j_gene: TRBJ1-5; CDR3aa: CASSPGQGINQPQHF; CDR3nt: TGTGCCAGCAGCCCCGGACAGGGAATCAATCAGCCCCAGCATTTT
d_gene: TRBD2; abundance: .; v_gene: TRBV3-1/TRBV3-2; len: 13; j_gene: TRBJ2-2; CDR3aa: CASTREGTGELFF; CDR3nt: TGTGCCAGCACGCGGGAGGGTACCGGGGAGCTGTTTTTT
d_gene: TRBD1; abundance: few; v_gene: TRBV2; len: 13; j_gene: TRBJ1-5; CDR3aa: CASTGASNQPQHF; CDR3nt: TGTGCCAGTACAGGGGCTAGCAATCAGCCCCAGCATTTT
d_gene: TRBD2; abundance: .; v_gene: TRBV13; len: 14; j_gene: TRBJ2-7; CDR3aa: CASRTGGGPREQYF; CDR3nt: TGTGCCAGCAGGACTGGGGGAGGGCCCCGGGAGCAGTACTTC
d_gene: .; abundance: .; v_gene: TRBV7-9; len: 15; j_gene: TRBJ2-2; CDR3aa: CASIPWGDATGELFF; CDR3nt: TGTGCCAGCATCCCTTGGGGGGACGCCACCGGGGAGCTGTTTTTT
d_gene: TRBD2; abundance: .; v_gene: TRBV19; len: 16; j_gene: TRBJ2-3; CDR3aa: CASSKKGGRRTDTQYF; CDR3nt: TGTGCCAGTAGTAAGAAAGGCGGGAGACGCACAGATACGCAGTATTTT
d_gene: TRBD1; abundance: .; v_gene: TRBV15; len: 16; j_gene: TRBJ1-5; CDR3aa: CATSRGGTGAIGPQHF; CDR3nt: TGTGCCACCAGCAGAGGTGGGACAGGGGCCATAGGGCCCCAGCATTTT
d_gene: TRBD1; abundance: .; v_gene: TRBV5-1; len: 16; j_gene: TRBJ2-5; CDR3aa: CASSLGSGGLQETQYF; CDR3nt: TGCGCCAGCAGCTTGGGGTCAGGGGGCCTACAAGAGACCCAGTACTTC
d_gene: .; abundance: .; v_gene: TRBV21-1; len: 15; j_gene: TRBJ2-2; CDR3aa: CASRNRVANTGELFF; CDR3nt: TGTGCCAGCAGAAACAGGGTCGCCAACACCGGGGAGCTGTTTTTT
d_gene: .; abundance: .; v_gene: TRBV27; len: 15; j_gene: TRBJ2-1; CDR3aa: CASTDLRRAYNEQFF; CDR3nt: TGTGCCAGCACCGATCTGCGGCGAGCCTACAATGAGCAGTTCTTC
d_gene: .; abundance: .; v_gene: TRBV2; len: 15; j_gene: TRBJ2-1; CDR3aa: CASSGQGVPGDEQFF; CDR3nt: TGTGCCAGCAGTGGACAGGGTGTACCGGGGGATGAGCAGTTCTTC